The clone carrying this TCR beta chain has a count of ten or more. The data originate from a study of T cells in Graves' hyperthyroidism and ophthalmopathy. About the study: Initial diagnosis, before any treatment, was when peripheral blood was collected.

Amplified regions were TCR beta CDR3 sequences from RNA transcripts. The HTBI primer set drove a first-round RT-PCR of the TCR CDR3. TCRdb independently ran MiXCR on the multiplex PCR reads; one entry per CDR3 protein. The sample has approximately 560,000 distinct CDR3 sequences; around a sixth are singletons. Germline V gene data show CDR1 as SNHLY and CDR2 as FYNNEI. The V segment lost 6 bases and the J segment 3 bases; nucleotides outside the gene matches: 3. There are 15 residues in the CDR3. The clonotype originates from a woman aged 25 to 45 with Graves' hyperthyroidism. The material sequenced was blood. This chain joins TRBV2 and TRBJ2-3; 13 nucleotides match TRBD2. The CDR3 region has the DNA TGTGCCAGCAGCGGACTAGCGGGAGTTACAGATACGCAGTATTTT. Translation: CASSGLAGVTDTQYF. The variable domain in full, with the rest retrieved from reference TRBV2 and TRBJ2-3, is EPEVTQTPSHQVTQMGQEVILRCVPISNHLYFYWYRQILGQKVEFLVSFYNNEISEKSEIFDDQFSVERPDGSNFTLKIRSTKLEDSAMYFCASSGLAGVTDTQYFGPGTRLTVL.